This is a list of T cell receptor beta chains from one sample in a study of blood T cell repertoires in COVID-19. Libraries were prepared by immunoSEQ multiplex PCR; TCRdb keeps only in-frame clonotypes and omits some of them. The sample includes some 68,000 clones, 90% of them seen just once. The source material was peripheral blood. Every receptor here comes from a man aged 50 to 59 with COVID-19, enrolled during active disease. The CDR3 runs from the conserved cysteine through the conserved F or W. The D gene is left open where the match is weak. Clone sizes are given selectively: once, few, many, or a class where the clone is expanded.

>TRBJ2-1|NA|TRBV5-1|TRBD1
CASSWAGTGDNEQFF
TGCGCCAGCAGCTGGGCCGGGACAGGGGACAATGAGCAGTTCTTC
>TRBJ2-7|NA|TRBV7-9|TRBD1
CASSPWDRGYEQYF
TGTGCCAGCAGCCCATGGGACAGGGGGTACGAGCAGTACTTC
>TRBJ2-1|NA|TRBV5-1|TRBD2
CASSLAGGLAGDEQFF
TGCGCCAGCAGCTTGGCCGGGGGACTAGCGGGAGATGAGCAGTTCTTC
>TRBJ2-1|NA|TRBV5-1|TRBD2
CASSSGTSGSRDNEQFF
TGCGCCAGCAGCTCAGGGACTAGCGGGAGTAGGGACAATGAGCAGTTCTTC
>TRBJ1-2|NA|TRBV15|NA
CATSRDREAFVTGYTF
TGTGCCACCAGCAGAGATCGGGAGGCCTTCGTTACTGGCTACACCTTC
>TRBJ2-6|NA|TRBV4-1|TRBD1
CASSLSRDRGGSGANVLTF
TGCGCCAGCAGCCTATCCAGGGACAGGGGGGGCTCTGGGGCCAACGTCCTGACTTTC
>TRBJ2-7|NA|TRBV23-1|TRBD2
CASSRANRLSGRREYEQYF
TGCGCCAGCAGTCGAGCAAACCGACTTAGCGGGAGAAGAGAATACGAGCAGTACTTC
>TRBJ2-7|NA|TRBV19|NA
CASSIGPGEIYEQYF
TGTGCCAGTAGTATAGGACCGGGAGAAATCTACGAGCAGTACTTC
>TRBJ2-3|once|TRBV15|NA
CATSRDGGGGIDTQYF
TGTGCCACCAGCAGAGATGGGGGCGGGGGAATAGATACGCAGTATTTT
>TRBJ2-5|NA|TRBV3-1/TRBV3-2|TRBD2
CASSQGSSGQETQYF
TGTGCCAGCAGCCAAGGTTCTAGCGGGCAAGAGACCCAGTACTTC
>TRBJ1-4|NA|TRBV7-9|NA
CASSGAFDSEKLFF
TGTGCCAGCAGCGGAGCATTTGACAGCGAAAAACTGTTTTTT
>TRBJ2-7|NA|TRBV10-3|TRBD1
CAIGQGAYEQYF
TGTGCCATTGGACAGGGCGCCTACGAGCAGTACTTC
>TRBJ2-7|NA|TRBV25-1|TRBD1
CASQDRVTYEQYF
TGTGCCAGCCAAGACAGGGTAACCTACGAGCAGTACTTC
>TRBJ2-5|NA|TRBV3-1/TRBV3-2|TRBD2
CASSLTGGGLDF
TGTGCCAGCAGCCTTACTGGGGGGGGTCTCGACTTC
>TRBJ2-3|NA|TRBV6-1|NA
CASSEAQGGDTQYF
TGTGCCAGCAGTGAAGCCCAGGGGGGAGATACGCAGTATTTT
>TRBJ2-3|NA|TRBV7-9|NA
CASSFSSGSTDTQYF
TGTGCCAGCAGCTTTAGTTCGGGGAGCACAGATACGCAGTATTTT
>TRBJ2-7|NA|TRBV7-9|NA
CASSPDSPYEQYF
TGTGCCAGCAGCCCGGACAGTCCCTACGAGCAGTACTTC
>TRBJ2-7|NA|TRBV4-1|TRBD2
CASSQLAGVSYEQYF
TGCGCCAGCAGCCAATTAGCGGGAGTTTCCTACGAGCAGTACTTC
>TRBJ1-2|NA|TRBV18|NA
CASSFGEGSGGYTF
TGTGCCAGCTCATTCGGGGAGGGGAGTGGAGGCTACACCTTC
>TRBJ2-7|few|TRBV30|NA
CAWNAGPYEQYF
TGTGCCTGGAACGCAGGGCCCTACGAGCAGTACTTC
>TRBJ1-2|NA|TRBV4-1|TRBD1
CASSQNPRGPNYGYTF
TGCGCCAGCAGCCAGAACCCCAGGGGGCCTAACTATGGCTACACCTTC